Reported below is one T cell receptor beta chain. The protocol was immunoSEQ multiplex PCR, while the TCRdb copy is restricted to in-frame clones and leaves out a portion. The sample yields a few hundred thousand clones, around 84% seen once. The junction had 8 bases not matched to a gene; V was cut back by 4 bases and J by 0 bases. CDR3 length: 16 amino acids. CDR1 is SGHRS and CDR2 is YFSETQ in the germline V gene. These data are taken from a study of blood T cell repertoires in COVID-19. As for the study in general: Italy, Spain and the United States were the sources of the convalescent and acute COVID-19 samples. The analysed material was cDNA or gDNA that came from T cells, B-cell-depleted T cells, or PBMCs.

The chain has TRBV5-1 and TRBJ2-3; 7 bases are a match to TRBD2. Sequencing was done on a sample of peripheral blood. The source of this sequence is a middle-aged woman who had recovered from COVID-19. The CDR3 DNA is TGCGCCAGCAGCCCAGTGACGGGGGGAAGCACAGATACGCAGTATTTT. It codes for CASSPVTGGSTDTQYF.